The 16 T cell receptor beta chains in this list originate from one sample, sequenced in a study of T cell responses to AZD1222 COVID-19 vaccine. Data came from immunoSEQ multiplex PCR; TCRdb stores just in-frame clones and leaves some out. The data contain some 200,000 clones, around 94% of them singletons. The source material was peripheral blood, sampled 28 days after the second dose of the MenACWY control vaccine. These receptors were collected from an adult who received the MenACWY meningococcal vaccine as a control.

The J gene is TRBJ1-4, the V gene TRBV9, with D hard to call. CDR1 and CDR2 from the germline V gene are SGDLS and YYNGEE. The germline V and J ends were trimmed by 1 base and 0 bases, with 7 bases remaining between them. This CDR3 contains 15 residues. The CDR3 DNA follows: TGTGCCAGCAGCGTACAAGACTCAACTAATGAAAAACTGTTTTTT. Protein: CASSVQDSTNEKLFF.

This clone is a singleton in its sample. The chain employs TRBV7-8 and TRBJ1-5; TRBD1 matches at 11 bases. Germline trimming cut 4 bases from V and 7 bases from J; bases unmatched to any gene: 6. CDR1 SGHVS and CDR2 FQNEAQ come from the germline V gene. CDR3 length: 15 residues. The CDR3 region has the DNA TGTGCCAGCAGCTCAGAGGACAGGGGGCGGCAGCCCCAGCATTTT. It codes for CASSSEDRGRQPQHF.

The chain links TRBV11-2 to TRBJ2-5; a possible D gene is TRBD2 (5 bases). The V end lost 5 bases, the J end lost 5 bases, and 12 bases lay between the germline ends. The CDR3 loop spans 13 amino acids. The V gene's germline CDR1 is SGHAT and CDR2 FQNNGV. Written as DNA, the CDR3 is TGTGCCAGCAGCACCCGATCGGGGGAGACCCAGTACTTC. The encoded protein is CASSTRSGETQYF.

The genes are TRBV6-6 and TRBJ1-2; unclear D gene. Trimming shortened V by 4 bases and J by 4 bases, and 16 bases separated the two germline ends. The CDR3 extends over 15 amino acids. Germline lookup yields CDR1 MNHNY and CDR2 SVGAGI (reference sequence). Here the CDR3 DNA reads TGTGCCAGCAGTTCACACAGCGAATACCGCTATGGCTACACCTTC. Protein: CASSSHSEYRYGYTF.

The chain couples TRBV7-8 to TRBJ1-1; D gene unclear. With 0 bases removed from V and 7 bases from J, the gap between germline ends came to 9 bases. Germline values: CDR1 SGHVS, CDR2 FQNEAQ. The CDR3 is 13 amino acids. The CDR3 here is CASSLAGTDEAFF. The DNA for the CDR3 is TGTGCCAGCAGCTTAGCGGGCACGGATGAAGCTTTCTTT.

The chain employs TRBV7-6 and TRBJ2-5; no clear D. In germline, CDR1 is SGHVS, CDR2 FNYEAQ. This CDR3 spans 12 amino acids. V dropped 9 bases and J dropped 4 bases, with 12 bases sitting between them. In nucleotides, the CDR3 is TGTGCCAGTCGTTTCAAGGGAGAGACCCAGTACTTC. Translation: CASRFKGETQYF.

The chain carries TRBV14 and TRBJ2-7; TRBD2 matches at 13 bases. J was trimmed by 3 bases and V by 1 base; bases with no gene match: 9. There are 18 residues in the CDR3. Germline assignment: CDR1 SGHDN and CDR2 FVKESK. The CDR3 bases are TGTGCCAGCAGCCAAGCCTGGACTAGCGGGAGTTGGGTCTACGAGCAGTACTTC. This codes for CASSQAWTSGSWVYEQYF. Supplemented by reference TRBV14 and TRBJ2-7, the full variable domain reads EAGVTQFPSHSVIEKGQTVTLRCDPISGHDNLYWYRRVMGKEIKFLLHFVKESKQDESGMPNNRFLAERTGGTYSTLKVQPAELEDSGVYFCASSQAWTSGSWVYEQYFGPGTRLTVT.

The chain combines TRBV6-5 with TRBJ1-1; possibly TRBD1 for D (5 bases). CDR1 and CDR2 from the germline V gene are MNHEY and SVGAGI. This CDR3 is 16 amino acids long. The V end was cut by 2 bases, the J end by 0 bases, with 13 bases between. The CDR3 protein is CASSYGLGGMNTEAFF. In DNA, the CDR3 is TGTGCCAGCAGTTACGGCCTTGGGGGGATGAACACTGAAGCTTTCTTT.

CDR3: CAWGAAGANVLTF. In DNA form, the CDR3 reads TGTGCCTGGGGGGCCGCTGGGGCCAACGTCCTGACTTTC. The V call is TRBV30, the J call TRBJ2-6; the D gene is possibly TRBD1 (5 bases). V was shortened by 5 bases and J by 2 bases, with 7 bases between the two germline ends. The CDR3 loop spans 13 amino acids. From germline, CDR1 is GTSNPN and CDR2 SVGIG (reference sequence). Supplemented by reference TRBV30 and TRBJ2-6, the full variable domain reads SQTIHQWPATLVQPVGSPLSLECTVEGTSNPNLYWYRQAAGRGLQLLFYSVGIGQISSEVPQNLSASRPQDRQFILSSKKLLLSDSGFYLCAWGAAGANVLTFGAGSRLTVL.

The CDR3 is CASSRQALRGYTF. CDR3 sequence (DNA): TGTGCCAGTTCCCGACAGGCCCTAAGGGGCTACACCTTC. The rearrangement links TRBV6-5 to TRBJ1-2; TRBD1 is a possible D gene (6 bases). Germline V gene lookup returns CDR1 MNHEY and CDR2 SVGAGI. There are 13 residues in the CDR3. V was clipped by 9 bases and J by 8 bases, with 19 bases between them.

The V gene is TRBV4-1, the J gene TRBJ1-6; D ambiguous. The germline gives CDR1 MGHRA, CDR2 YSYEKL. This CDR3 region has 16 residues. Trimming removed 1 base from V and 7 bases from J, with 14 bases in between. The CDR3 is CASSQVLVPGNSPLHF. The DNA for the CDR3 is TGCGCCAGCAGCCAAGTTTTGGTGCCGGGGAATTCACCCCTCCACTTT.

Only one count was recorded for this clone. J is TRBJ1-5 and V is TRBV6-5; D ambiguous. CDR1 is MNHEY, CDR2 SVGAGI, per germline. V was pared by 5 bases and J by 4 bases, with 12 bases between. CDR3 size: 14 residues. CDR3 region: CASSPQVGNQPQHF. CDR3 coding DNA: TGTGCCAGCAGTCCCCAGGTCGGTAATCAGCCCCAGCATTTT.

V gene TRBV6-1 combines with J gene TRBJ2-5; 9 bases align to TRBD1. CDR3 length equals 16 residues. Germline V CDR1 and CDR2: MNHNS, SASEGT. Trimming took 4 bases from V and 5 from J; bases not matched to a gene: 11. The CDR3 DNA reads TGTGCCAGCAGTGCCGCGGGACAGGGCGGTAGGGAGACCCAGTACTTC. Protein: CASSAAGQGGRETQYF.

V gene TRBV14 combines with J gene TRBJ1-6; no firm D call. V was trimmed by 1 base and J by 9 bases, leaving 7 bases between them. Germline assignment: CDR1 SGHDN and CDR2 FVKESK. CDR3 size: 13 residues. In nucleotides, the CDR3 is TGTGCCAGCAGCCAAGTTATGGGTTCACCCCTCCACTTT. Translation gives CASSQVMGSPLHF.

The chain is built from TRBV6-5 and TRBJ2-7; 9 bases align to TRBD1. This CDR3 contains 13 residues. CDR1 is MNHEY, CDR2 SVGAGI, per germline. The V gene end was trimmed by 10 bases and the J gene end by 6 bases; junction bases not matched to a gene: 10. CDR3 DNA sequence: TGTGCCACCGGGACAGGGTCCCTAGGCGAGCAGTACTTC. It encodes CATGTGSLGEQYF.

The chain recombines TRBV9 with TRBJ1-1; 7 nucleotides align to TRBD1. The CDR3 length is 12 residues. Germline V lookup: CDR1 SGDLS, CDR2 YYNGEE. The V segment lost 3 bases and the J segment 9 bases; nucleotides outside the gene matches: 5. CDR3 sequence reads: CASSAGTEKAFF. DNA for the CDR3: TGTGCCAGCAGCGCGGGGACAGAGAAAGCTTTCTTT.